These 31 T cell receptor beta chains came from one sample sequenced in a study of T cells of healthy individuals. TCRdb redid the calling of the 5' RACE reads with MiXCR, one entry per CDR3 protein. The sample has around 98,000 distinct CDR3 sequences, approximately 18% seen once. The origin of the receptors is a human donor in good health.

The chain has TRBV2 and TRBJ1-4; maybe TRBD1 (6 bases). Trimming stripped 4 bases from V and 7 bases from J, with 13 bases between. The CDR3 totals 14 residues. Germline CDR1 and CDR2: SNHLY and FYNNEI. CDR3 sequence: CASSVLGQIEKLFF. The CDR3 DNA reads TGTGCCAGCAGTGTTTTAGGACAGATTGAAAAACTGTTTTTT. The variable domain in full, completed from reference TRBV2 and TRBJ1-4, reads EPEVTQTPSHQVTQMGQEVILRCVPISNHLYFYWYRQILGQKVEFLVSFYNNEISEKSEIFDDQFSVERPDGSNFTLKIRSTKLEDSAMYFCASSVLGQIEKLFFGSGTQLSVL.

This clonotype was picked up many times. The chain joins TRBV10-3 to TRBJ2-7; D is unresolved. The length of the CDR3 is 11 residues. The germline gives CDR1 ENHRY, CDR2 SYGVKD. Deletions cut 3 bases from V and 6 bases from J, with 6 bases between. CDR3 sequence reads: CAISESFEQYF. In nucleotides, the CDR3 is TGTGCCATCAGTGAAAGTTTCGAGCAGTACTTC.

This clonotype was detected many times. This chain connects TRBV27 to TRBJ2-3; D unclear. The CDR3 loop spans 15 amino acids. Germline V gives CDR1 MNHEY, CDR2 SMNVEV (reference sequence). V lost 5 bases to trimming and J lost 0 bases, with 12 bases between them. CDR3 protein: CASSPSSYSTDTQYF. Here the CDR3 DNA reads TGTGCCAGCAGTCCTAGTTCATATAGCACAGATACGCAGTATTTT.

The chain links TRBV6-5 to TRBJ1-4; 7 bases agree with TRBD1. J was trimmed by 5 bases and V by 2 bases; bases with no gene match: 2. Germline V gene sequence: CDR1 MNHEY, CDR2 SVGAGI. This CDR3 is built from 14 residues. CDR3: CASSYDRVNEKLFF. The CDR3 bases are TGTGCCAGCAGTTACGACAGGGTGAATGAAAAACTGTTTTTT.

A few counts support this clonotype. This sequence joins TRBV27 and TRBJ1-2, with D maybe TRBD1 (5 bases). Germline V lookup: CDR1 MNHEY, CDR2 SMNVEV (reference sequence). V lost 5 bases, J lost 3 bases, and 10 bases lay in between. The CDR3 covers 13 residues. The CDR3: CASSLDSDYGYTF. CDR3 bases: TGTGCCAGCAGTCTCGACAGTGACTATGGCTACACCTTC.

The chain employs TRBV6-5 and TRBJ1-6, with D hard to call. The CDR3 runs 14 residues. The ends were cut back, 3 bases at V and 8 bases at J, with 11 bases in the middle. Germline CDR1 reads MNHEY; CDR2 reads SVGAGI. The CDR3 DNA reads TGTGCCAGCAGTTATCAGTTTGGGGATTCACCCCTCCACTTT. Amino acid sequence: CASSYQFGDSPLHF.

The V gene is TRBV20-1, the J gene TRBJ2-1; a possible D gene is TRBD2 (5 bases). Germline CDR1 is DFQATT and CDR2 is SNEGSKA (reference sequence). CDR3 length equals 16 residues. Between the trimmed V and J ends, which lost 0 bases and 5 bases, there was a span of 17 bases. CDR3 DNA: TGCAGTGCTAGAGACCCGCCAAGCGGAGACCACAATGAGCAGTTCTTC. Encoded protein: CSARDPPSGDHNEQFF.

The chain is built from TRBV27 and TRBJ2-7; TRBD1 aligns across 7 bases. CDR1 MNHEY and CDR2 SMNVEV come from the germline V gene (reference sequence). After removal of 5 bases from V and 6 bases from J, the junction contained 10 bases not matched to a gene. The CDR3 contains 14 residues. CDR3 coding DNA: TGTGCCAGCAGTCGGACAGGCCCAGGGGTCGAGCAGTACTTC. It encodes CASSRTGPGVEQYF.

Ten or more counts support this clonotype. The chain employs TRBV25-1 and TRBJ2-7; 8 bases are shared with TRBD1. V was pared by 5 bases and J by 2 bases, with 8 bases of the junction left unmatched. The CDR3 runs 15 residues. Germline lookup yields CDR1 MGHDK and CDR2 SYGVNS. CDR3 DNA sequence: TGTGCCAGCAGTCCCTTTAACAGGGGGACCTACGAGCAGTACTTC. Encoded protein: CASSPFNRGTYEQYF.

V is TRBV6-5 and J is TRBJ1-4; D is unresolved. Germline values: CDR1 MNHEY, CDR2 SVGAGI. There are 16 residues in the CDR3. Trimming removed 0 bases from V and 0 bases from J, with 8 bases in between. CDR3 region: CASSYSIYATNEKLFF. The CDR3 DNA reads as TGTGCCAGCAGTTACTCCATCTATGCAACTAATGAAAAACTGTTTTTT.

The chain is built from TRBV4-1 and TRBJ1-1; possible D gene TRBD1, 5 bases. Per the germline V gene, CDR1 is MGHRA and CDR2 is YSYEKL. V was cut by 0 bases and J by 2 bases, with 16 bases left in between. The CDR3 is 17 amino acids. CDR3 DNA sequence: TGCGCCAGCAGCCAAGATTTCAGGGCGGGCATCAACACTGAAGCTTTCTTT. This gives the protein CASSQDFRAGINTEAFF.

This clonotype was found once. This chain joins TRBV2 and TRBJ2-3, with no clear D. Germline V gene lookup returns CDR1 SNHLY and CDR2 FYNNEI. The V gene lost 4 bases and the J gene lost 6 bases, with 17 bases spanning the gap. This CDR3 contains 15 residues. CDR3 nucleotides: TGTGCCAGCAGTGTCCCCTGGGTTTCAAGGGATACGCAGTATTTT. Translating it yields CASSVPWVSRDTQYF.

The chain links TRBV28 to TRBJ1-6; no clear D gene. Germline values: CDR1 MDHEN, CDR2 SYDVKM. This CDR3 has 16 residues. V was clipped by 5 bases and J by 1 base, with 12 bases between them. CDR3 sequence reads: CASSPFGGSYNSPLHF. DNA for the CDR3: TGTGCCAGCAGTCCCTTCGGAGGGTCCTATAATTCACCCCTCCACTTT.

The chain carries TRBV3-1 and TRBJ2-7; no clear D gene. This CDR3 is built from 13 residues. With 4 bases removed from V and 6 bases from J, the gap between germline ends came to 13 bases. Per germline, CDR1 LGHDT and CDR2 YNNKEL (reference sequence). As DNA, the CDR3 is TGTGCCAGCAGCCCCGGACCTCGAGTCGAGCAGTACTTC. Translation gives CASSPGPRVEQYF.

The rearrangement joins TRBV28 to TRBJ2-7; TRBD1 might be the D (6 bases). Germline loops: CDR1 MDHEN, CDR2 SYDVKM. The CDR3 has 14 amino acids. V was clipped by 3 bases and J by 5 bases, with 14 bases between them. The CDR3 loop is CASSLRAGAHEQYF. CDR3 nucleotides: TGTGCCAGCAGTTTGAGGGCAGGGGCGCACGAGCAGTACTTC.

This clonotype has at least ten counts. This chain uses TRBV6-2 or TRBV6-3 with TRBJ1-4, with a tentative D call TRBD1 (5 bases). This CDR3 spans 15 amino acids. The germline V gene encodes CDR1 MNHEY and CDR2 SVGEGT. V dropped 2 bases and J dropped 6 bases, with 13 bases sitting between them. CDR3 loop: CASSYAGTPDEKLFF. In nucleotides, the CDR3 is TGTGCCAGCAGTTACGCCGGGACTCCTGATGAAAAACTGTTTTTT.

There are a few counts of this clonotype. The chain joins TRBV28 to TRBJ2-7; D possibly matches TRBD1 or TRBD2 (5 bases each). This CDR3 region has 14 residues. Germline V gene sequence: CDR1 MDHEN, CDR2 SYDVKM. V was trimmed by 6 bases and J by 3 bases, leaving 15 bases between them. CDR3 bases: TGTGCCAGCAGCCAACCCAGGGACGGCTACGAGCAGTACTTC. Translating it yields CASSQPRDGYEQYF.

This clonotype was seen a handful of times. V usage is TRBV20-1 and J usage is TRBJ1-1; D is undetermined. The CDR3 length is 15 residues. Trimming shortened V by 0 bases and J by 4 bases, and 15 bases separated the two germline ends. CDR1 is DFQATT and CDR2 is SNEGSKA in the germline V gene (reference sequence). CDR3 bases: TGCAGTGCTAGAGATCGGCGGGTAGGGAGCACTGAAGCTTTCTTT. It codes for CSARDRRVGSTEAFF.

This clonotype was observed many times. The chain is built from TRBV4-3 and TRBJ2-7; no firm D call. From germline, CDR1 is LGHNA and CDR2 YSLEER. This CDR3 spans 14 amino acids. Trimming stripped 4 bases from V and 0 bases from J, with 10 bases between. CDR3 amino acids: CASSRAGFSYEQYF. The CDR3 DNA reads as TGCGCCAGCAGCCGCGCCGGGTTCTCCTACGAGCAGTACTTC.

The chain recombines TRBV28 with TRBJ1-1; D ambiguous. CDR3 length: 18 residues. V was trimmed by 6 bases and J by 3 bases, leaving 26 bases between them. The germline gives CDR1 MDHEN, CDR2 SYDVKM. The CDR3 nucleotides are TGTGCCAGCAGCCAGCTTAAACTTCGGGAGCCGAGGGACACTGAAGCTTTCTTT. Translated, it gives CASSQLKLREPRDTEAFF.

Ten or more counts support this clonotype. This chain uses TRBV6-5 with TRBJ2-3, with 7 nucleotides matching TRBD1. The length of the CDR3 is 15 residues. In germline, CDR1 is MNHEY, CDR2 SVGAGI. Trimming took 5 bases from V and 3 from J; bases not matched to a gene: 8. The DNA for the CDR3 is TGTGCCAGCAGTAAACAGGGGAGTGGGACAGATACGCAGTATTTT. Amino acids: CASSKQGSGTDTQYF.

This clonotype turned up a few times. The chain uses TRBV15 and TRBJ1-5, with 10 bases identical to TRBD1. Germline lookup yields CDR1 LNHNV and CDR2 YYDKDF (reference sequence). Trimming removed 3 bases from V and 4 bases from J; junction bases left unmatched: 6. This CDR3 is built from 16 residues. CDR3 coding DNA: TGTGCCACCAGCAGTGAGGGACAGGGGAGGAATCAGCCCCAGCATTTT. Encoded protein: CATSSEGQGRNQPQHF. Supplemented by reference TRBV15 and TRBJ1-5, the full variable domain reads DAMVIQNPRYQVTQFGKPVTLSCSQTLNHNVMYWYQQKSSQAPKLLFHYYDKDFNNEADTPDNFQSRRPNTSFCFLDIRSPGLGDTAMYLCATSSEGQGRNQPQHFGDGTRLSIL.

The genes are TRBV7-2 and TRBJ2-3, with D hard to call. Between the trimmed V and J ends, which lost 3 bases and 15 bases, there was a span of 13 bases. The CDR3 consists of 11 residues. The germline V gene has CDR1 SGHTA and CDR2 FQGNSA. This chain's CDR3 is CASSFRTLKYF. DNA for the CDR3: TGTGCCAGCAGCTTTCGAACCCTGAAATATTTT.

A few counts support this clonotype. V usage is TRBV6-2 or TRBV6-3 and J usage is TRBJ2-7; no clear D. The germline V and J ends were trimmed by 2 bases and 6 bases, with 8 bases remaining between them. Germline V gives CDR1 MNHEY, CDR2 SVGEGT. This CDR3 spans 12 amino acids. CDR3 region: CASSYRTPEQYF. CDR3 coding DNA: TGTGCCAGCAGTTACAGAACCCCCGAGCAGTACTTC.

This chain uses TRBV5-1 with TRBJ2-3; weak D call: TRBD2 (5 bases). The CDR3 sequence is 16 residues long. Trimming stripped 0 bases from V and 2 bases from J, with 13 bases between. Germline V gives CDR1 SGHRS, CDR2 YFSETQ. The CDR3 DNA sequence: TGCGCCAGCAGCTTGGGATTGCGGGCAACCACAGATACGCAGTATTTT. The encoded protein is CASSLGLRATTDTQYF.

This clonotype was seen just once. The gene calls are TRBV6-2 or TRBV6-3 and TRBJ2-7; TRBD2 aligns across 7 bases. Germline V gives CDR1 MNHEY, CDR2 SVGEGT. The CDR3 sequence is 14 residues long. Trimming removed 2 bases from V and 6 bases from J; junction bases left unmatched: 7. CDR3 region: CASSYRRGTAEQYF. Here the CDR3 DNA reads TGTGCCAGCAGTTACCGGCGGGGGACCGCCGAGCAGTACTTC.

This chain links TRBV28 with TRBJ1-4; D call uncertain. The CDR3 has 16 residues. Trimming stripped 7 bases from V and 3 bases from J, with 18 bases between. Per germline, CDR1 MDHEN and CDR2 SYDVKM. The CDR3 sequence: CASTSFPQRPNEKLFF. CDR3 in DNA: TGTGCCAGCACCAGTTTTCCCCAACGACCTAATGAAAAACTGTTTTTT.

The genes are TRBV12-3 or TRBV12-4 and TRBJ2-3; D remains unclear. Trimming stripped 1 base from V and 2 bases from J, with 7 bases between. The CDR3 is made up of 14 amino acids. The CDR3 nucleotides read TGTGCCAGCAGTTTAGTTGTTAACACAGATACGCAGTATTTT. Its translation: CASSLVVNTDTQYF.

This clonotype was seen many times. This CDR3 is CSVEESRGKYEQYF. For the CDR3, the DNA is TGCAGCGTTGAAGAGTCAAGGGGCAAGTACGAGCAGTACTTC. V usage is TRBV29-1 and J usage is TRBJ2-7, with a weak D call TRBD1 (5 bases). The CDR3 is made up of 14 amino acids. The germline V gene has CDR1 SQVTM and CDR2 ANQGSEA. V gave up 0 bases and J gave up 4 bases, with 13 bases separating them.

This chain joins TRBV20-1 and TRBJ2-5, with D possibly being TRBD2 (6 bases). The CDR3 totals 12 residues. V lost 4 bases, J lost 4 bases, and 10 bases lay in between. CDR1 and CDR2 from the germline V gene are DFQATT and SNEGSKA (reference sequence). The DNA for the CDR3 is TGCAGTGCTAAGCCAGCGGGAGAGACCCAGTACTTC. This encodes CSAKPAGETQYF.

This clonotype was seen a handful of times. This rearrangement joins TRBV20-1 to TRBJ2-7; TRBD1 agrees at 7 bases. The CDR3 has 15 residues. Trimming removed 5 bases from V and 0 bases from J; junction bases left unmatched: 10. Germline V CDR1 and CDR2: DFQATT, SNEGSKA (reference sequence). Here the CDR3 reads CSAVYRGSGSYEQYF. DNA of the CDR3: TGCAGTGCTGTATACAGGGGTTCGGGCTCCTACGAGCAGTACTTC.